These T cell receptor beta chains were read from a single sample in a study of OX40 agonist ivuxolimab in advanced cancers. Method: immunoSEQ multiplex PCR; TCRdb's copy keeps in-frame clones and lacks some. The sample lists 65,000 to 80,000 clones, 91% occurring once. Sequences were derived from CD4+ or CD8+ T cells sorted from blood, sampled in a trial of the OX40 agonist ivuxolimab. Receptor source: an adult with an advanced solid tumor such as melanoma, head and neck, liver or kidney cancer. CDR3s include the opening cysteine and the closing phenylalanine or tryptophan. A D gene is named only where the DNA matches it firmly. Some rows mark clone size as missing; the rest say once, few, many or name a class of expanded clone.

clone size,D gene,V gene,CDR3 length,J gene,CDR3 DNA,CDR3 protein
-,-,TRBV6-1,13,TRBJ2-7,TGTGCCAGCAGTGAACCCCCAGTCGACGAGCAGTACTTC,CASSEPPVDEQYF
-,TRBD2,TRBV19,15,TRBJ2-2,TGTGCCAGTAGTACGCTAGCGGGGGTTACCGGGGAGCTGTTTTTT,CASSTLAGVTGELFF
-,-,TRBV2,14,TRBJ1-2,TGTGCCAGCAGTATCGGGGGCAGCGACTATGGCTACACCTTC,CASSIGGSDYGYTF
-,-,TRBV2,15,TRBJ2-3,TGTGCCAGCAGTGCAGGAGGGGGTAAGACAGATACGCAGTATTTT,CASSAGGGKTDTQYF
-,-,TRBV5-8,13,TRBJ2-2,TGTGCCAGCAGCTTATACGTGACCGGGGAGCTGTTTTTT,CASSLYVTGELFF
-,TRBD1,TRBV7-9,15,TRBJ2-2,TGTGCCAGCAGCTTAGCAGGACAGGGGACAGGGGAGCTGTTTTTT,CASSLAGQGTGELFF
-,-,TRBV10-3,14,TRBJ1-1,TGTGCCATCAGTGAACAGGGTGCGGAGACTGAAGCTTTCTTT,CAISEQGAETEAFF
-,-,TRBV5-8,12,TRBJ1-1,TGTGCCAGCAGCTTAACGAGGACTGAAGCTTTCTTT,CASSLTRTEAFF
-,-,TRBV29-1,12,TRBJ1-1,TGCAGCGTTGTGTGGGGAGACACTGAAGCTTTCTTT,CSVVWGDTEAFF
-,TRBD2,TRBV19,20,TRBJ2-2,TGTGCCAGTAGTTGGTCGAGCAGTTGGGAGGGTGAATTTGTGCCCGGGGAGCTGTTTTTT,CASSWSSSWEGEFVPGELFF
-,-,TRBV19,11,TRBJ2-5,TGTGCCGTCAGATCCCAAGAGACCCAGTACTTC,CAVRSQETQYF
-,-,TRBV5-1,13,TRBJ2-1,TGCGCCAGCAGCCCTAGCGAGGTTAATGAGCAGTTCTTC,CASSPSEVNEQFF
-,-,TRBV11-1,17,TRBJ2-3,TGTGCCAGCAGCCCAGGAGGTTCGGGAGTGGGCCCAGATACGCAGTATTTT,CASSPGGSGVGPDTQYF
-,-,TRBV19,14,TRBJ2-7,TGTGCCAGTAGTCTGACGACGGGAGCCTACGAGCAGTACTTC,CASSLTTGAYEQYF
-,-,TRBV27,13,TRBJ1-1,TGTGCCAGCAGTTTAAGCAGGAACACTGAAGCTTTCTTT,CASSLSRNTEAFF
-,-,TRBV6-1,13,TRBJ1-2,TGTGCCAGCGGAGGGGCGATAGTCTATGGCTACACCTTC,CASGGAIVYGYTF
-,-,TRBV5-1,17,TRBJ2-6,TGCGCCAGCAGCTTGTTAGAAGCCTCCTCTGGGGCCAACGTCCTGACTTTC,CASSLLEASSGANVLTF
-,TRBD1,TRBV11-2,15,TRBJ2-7,TGTGCCAGCAGCTTAGCCCCGGGACAGTCCTACGAGCAGTACTTC,CASSLAPGQSYEQYF
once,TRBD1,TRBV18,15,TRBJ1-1,TGTGCCAGCTCACCGGGACAGAAGACGAACACTGAAGCTTTCTTT,CASSPGQKTNTEAFF
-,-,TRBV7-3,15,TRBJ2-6,TGTGCCAGCAGCCCCTACACCTCTGGGGCCAACGTCCTGACTTTC,CASSPYTSGANVLTF
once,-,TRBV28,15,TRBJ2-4,TGTGCCACCTCCCGGGTTGTCGCGGGACGAAACATTCAGTACTTC,CATSRVVAGRNIQYF
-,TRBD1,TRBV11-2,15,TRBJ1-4,TGTGCCAGCAGCTTCAGGACAGGGGTAAATGAAAAACTGTTTTTT,CASSFRTGVNEKLFF
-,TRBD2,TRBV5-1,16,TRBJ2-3,TGCGCCAGCACCGGACTAGCGGGAGGTAGCACAGATACGCAGTATTTT,CASTGLAGGSTDTQYF
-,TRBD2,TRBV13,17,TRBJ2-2,TGTGCCAGCAGCTTAGGCCCCGCGGGAGGTGACACCGGGGAGCTGTTTTTT,CASSLGPAGGDTGELFF
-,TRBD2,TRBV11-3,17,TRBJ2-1,TGTGCCAGCAGCTTATTTAGCGGGGGAGTAGGTTACAATGAGCAGTTCTTC,CASSLFSGGVGYNEQFF
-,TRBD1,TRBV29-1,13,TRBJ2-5,TGCAGCGTTGTTCTGACAGGGGTGGAGACCCAGTACTTC,CSVVLTGVETQYF
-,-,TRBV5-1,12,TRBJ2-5,TGCGCCAGCAGCCAGGAGGGCGAGACCCAGTACTTC,CASSQEGETQYF
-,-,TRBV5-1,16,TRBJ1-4,TGCGCCAGCAGCGACGACAAACGGGGCAATAGTCGAAAACTGTTTTTT,CASSDDKRGNSRKLFF
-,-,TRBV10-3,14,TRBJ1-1,TGTGCCACCGTAGGTGAAGGGGCTTCCACTGAAGCTTTCTTT,CATVGEGASTEAFF
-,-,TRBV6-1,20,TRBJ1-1,TGTGCCAGCAGTGAAGCCCTGCCAGGGCAGGCACAGCACGCGAACACTGAAGCTTTCTTT,CASSEALPGQAQHANTEAFF
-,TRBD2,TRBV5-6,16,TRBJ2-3,TGTGCCAGCAGCTTGAGTCCCGGGGGGGCCTCAGATACGCAGTATTTT,CASSLSPGGASDTQYF
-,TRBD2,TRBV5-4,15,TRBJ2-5,TGTGCCAGCAGCTTAAATAGCGGGGGACAAGAGACCCAGTACTTC,CASSLNSGGQETQYF
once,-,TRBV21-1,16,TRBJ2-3,TGTGCCAGCAGCAAACCACGAAGGGGAGAGACAGATACGCAGTATTTT,CASSKPRRGETDTQYF
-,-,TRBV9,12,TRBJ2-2,TGTGCCAGCAGCGGGGGAACCGGGGAGCTGTTTTTT,CASSGGTGELFF
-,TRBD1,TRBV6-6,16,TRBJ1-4,TGTGCCAGCTCACAGAGGGGGACAGGGGGCGACGAAAAACTGTTTTTT,CASSQRGTGGDEKLFF
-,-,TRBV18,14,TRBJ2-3,TGTGCCAGCTCACCCGGGATTCAGACAGATACGCAGTATTTT,CASSPGIQTDTQYF
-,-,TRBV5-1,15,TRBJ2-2,TGCGCCAGCAGCTTTCAGGTTACCGAATTGAGAGAGCTGTTTTTT,CASSFQVTELRELFF
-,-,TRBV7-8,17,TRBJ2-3,TGTGCCAGCAGCCCCGTAGGCCCGGCCAGGGTTGTCGGTACGCAGTATTTT,CASSPVGPARVVGTQYF
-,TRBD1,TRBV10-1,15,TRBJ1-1,TGCGCCAGCAGTGAGTCGGGACAGGGAAGCACTGAAGCTTTCTTT,CASSESGQGSTEAFF
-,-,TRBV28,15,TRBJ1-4,TGTGCCAGCCGAAGGCCCGGGACGCCTAATGAAAAACTGTTTTTT,CASRRPGTPNEKLFF
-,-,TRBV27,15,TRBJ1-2,TGTGCCAGCAGTCCACAGGGTCTGGCTAACTATGGCTACACCTTC,CASSPQGLANYGYTF
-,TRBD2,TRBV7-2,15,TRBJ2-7,TGTGCCAGCAGCCCCGGGGGGAGTCTCCTCTACGAGCAGTACTTC,CASSPGGSLLYEQYF
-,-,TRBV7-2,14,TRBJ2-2,TGTGCCAGCAGCTTAGGTTTAGGAGGGGCCGAGCTGTTTTTT,CASSLGLGGAELFF
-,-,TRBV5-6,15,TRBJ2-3,TGTGCCAGCAGCTCCGACCTTGGCGCGCGGAATACGCAGTATTTT,CASSSDLGARNTQYF
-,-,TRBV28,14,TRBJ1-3,TGTGCCAGCAGTAGACTCTACTCTGGAAACACCATATATTTT,CASSRLYSGNTIYF
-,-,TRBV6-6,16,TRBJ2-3,TGTGCCAGCAGCGAACTAGCCCCGAAGATCACAGATACGCAGTATTTT,CASSELAPKITDTQYF
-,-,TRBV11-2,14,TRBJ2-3,TGTGCCAGCAGCCATTGGACTCGCACAGATACGCAGTATTTT,CASSHWTRTDTQYF
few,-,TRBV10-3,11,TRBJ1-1,TGTGCCATAACGGCGGGGACTGAAGCTTTCTTT,CAITAGTEAFF
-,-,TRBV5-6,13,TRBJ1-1,TGTGCCAGCAGCTTGGTGGAGAGTACAAAAGCTTTCTTT,CASSLVESTKAFF
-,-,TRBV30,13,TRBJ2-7,TGTGCCTGGAGTAGTGACGCCAGTCACGAGCAGTACTTC,CAWSSDASHEQYF
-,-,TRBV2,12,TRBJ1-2,TGTGCCCAGGGAGGGACGGGCTATGGCTACACCTTC,CAQGGTGYGYTF